A single sample is the source of the 9 T cell receptor beta chains below, sequenced in a study of T cell responses to AZD1222 COVID-19 vaccine. Measured with immunoSEQ multiplex PCR; TCRdb has only the in-frame clones, and not every one. The data contain about 170,000 clones, over 75% of them singletons. The material was peripheral blood, obtained on day 0 of AZD1222 vaccination. The source is an adult in good health.

CDR3 loop: CASSPLTVQETQYF. The CDR3 DNA sequence: TGTGCCAGCTCACCACTGACAGTACAAGAGACCCAGTACTTC. The rearrangement links TRBV18 to TRBJ2-5, with a possible D match to TRBD1 (5 bases). Germline values: CDR1 KGHSH, CDR2 LQKENI. The ends were cut back, 1 base at V and 2 bases at J, with 8 bases in the middle. This CDR3 contains 14 residues. The full variable domain, its missing parts supplied by reference TRBV18 and TRBJ2-5, is NAGVMQNPRHLVRRRGQEARLRCSPMKGHSHVYWYRQLPEEGLKFMVYLQKENIIDESGMPKERFSAEFPKEGPSILRIQQVVRGDSAAYFCASSPLTVQETQYFGPGTRLLVL.

The genes are TRBV7-9 and TRBJ2-7; 7 nucleotides line up with TRBD1. The CDR3 runs to 15 residues. CDR1 SEHNR and CDR2 FQNEAQ come from the germline V gene (reference sequence). V gave up 5 bases and J gave up 8 bases; unmatched junction bases: 15. The CDR3 reads CASSIPTGFGIKQYV. CDR3 DNA: TGTGCCAGCAGCATTCCGACAGGGTTCGGTATTAAGCAGTACGTC.

This chain links TRBV6-2 or TRBV6-3 with TRBJ2-7; TRBD2 might be the D (5 bases). Germline values: CDR1 MNHEY, CDR2 SVGEGT. The germline V and J ends were trimmed by 0 bases and 3 bases, with 12 bases remaining between them. This CDR3 comprises 15 residues. CDR3 coding DNA: TGTGCCAGCAGTTACTCAGAGGGTTGGGGCTACGAGCAGTACTTC. Protein sequence: CASSYSEGWGYEQYF.

The J gene is TRBJ2-7, the V gene TRBV6-5, with 7 bases lining up with TRBD1. CDR3 length: 13 residues. Germline CDR1 MNHEY, CDR2 SVGAGI. V was clipped by 6 bases and J by 12 bases; unmatched bases: 14. DNA of the CDR3: TGTGCCAGCAGCGACAACTTCCGGGACAGCCCGTACTTC. It translates to CASSDNFRDSPYF.

The chain has TRBV19 and TRBJ1-6; unclear D gene. This CDR3 is built from 17 residues. Trimming took 9 bases from V and 0 from J, leaving 18 bases between them. In germline, CDR1 is LNHDA, CDR2 SQIVND (reference sequence). The DNA of the CDR3 is TGTGCCAGACACTGGACCGATAGGAGCTCCTATAATTCACCCCTCCACTTT. Its protein product is CARHWTDRSSYNSPLHF.

The rearrangement joins TRBV15 to TRBJ1-6; D remains unclear. The germline gives CDR1 LNHNV, CDR2 YYDKDF (reference sequence). V lost 4 bases and J 6 bases, leaving 10 bases between the germline ends. The CDR3 extends over 14 amino acids. For the CDR3, the DNA is TGTGCCACCAGCATACGTGCCATTAATTCACCCCTCCACTTT. Translation gives CATSIRAINSPLHF.

The chain employs TRBV9 and TRBJ1-6; TRBD1 agrees at 7 bases. This CDR3 region has 15 residues. With V trimmed by 4 bases and J by 5 bases, 6 bases remained unmatched. From germline, CDR1 is SGDLS and CDR2 YYNGEE. CDR3 nucleotides: TGTGCCAGCAGCCCCTGGGACAGAAATAATTCACCCCTCCACTTT. This sequence encodes CASSPWDRNNSPLHF.

This clone was seen just once. This chain connects TRBV7-9 to TRBJ2-2; D is uncertain. The CDR3 length is 16 residues. Germline lookup yields CDR1 SEHNR and CDR2 FQNEAQ (reference sequence). Trimming took off 5 bases at V and 0 bases at J, with 13 bases between the two ends. This chain's CDR3 is CASSPQGRPNTGELFF. CDR3 in DNA: TGTGCCAGCAGCCCCCAAGGAAGGCCGAACACCGGGGAGCTGTTTTTT.

This clone was picked up a small number of times. The V and J genes are TRBV19 and TRBJ1-3; no definite D call. The length of the CDR3 is 16 residues. V lost 4 bases to trimming and J lost 0 bases, with 13 bases between them. Germline-derived CDR1 and CDR2 are LNHDA and SQIVND (reference sequence). Here the CDR3 DNA reads TGTGCCAGTAGTACCTCCGAGGCCCTCTCTGGAAACACCATATATTTT. This translates into CASSTSEALSGNTIYF.